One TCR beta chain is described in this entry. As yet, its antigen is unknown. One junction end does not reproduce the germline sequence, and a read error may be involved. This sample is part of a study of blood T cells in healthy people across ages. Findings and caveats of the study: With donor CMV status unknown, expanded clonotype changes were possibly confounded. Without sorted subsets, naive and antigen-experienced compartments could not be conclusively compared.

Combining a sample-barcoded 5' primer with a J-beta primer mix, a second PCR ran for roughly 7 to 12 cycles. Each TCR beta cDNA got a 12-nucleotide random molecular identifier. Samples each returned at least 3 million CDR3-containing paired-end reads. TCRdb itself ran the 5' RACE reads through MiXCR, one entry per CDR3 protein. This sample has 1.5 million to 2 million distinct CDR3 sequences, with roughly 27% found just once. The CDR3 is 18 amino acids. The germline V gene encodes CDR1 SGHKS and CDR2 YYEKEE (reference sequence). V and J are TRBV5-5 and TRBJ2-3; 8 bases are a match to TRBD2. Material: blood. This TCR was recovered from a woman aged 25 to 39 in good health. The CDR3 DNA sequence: TGTGTCAGCAGGAAATTCGACGGGAGGGCCGGATCGGCAGATACACAGTATTTT. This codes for CVSRKFDGRAGSADTQYF. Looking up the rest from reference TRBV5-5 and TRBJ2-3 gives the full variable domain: DAGVTQSPTHLIKTRGQQVTLRCSPISGHKSVSWYQQVLGQGPQFIFQYYEKEERGRGNFPDRFSARQFPNYSSELNVNALLLGDSALYLCVSRKFDGRAGSADTQYFGPGTRLTVL.